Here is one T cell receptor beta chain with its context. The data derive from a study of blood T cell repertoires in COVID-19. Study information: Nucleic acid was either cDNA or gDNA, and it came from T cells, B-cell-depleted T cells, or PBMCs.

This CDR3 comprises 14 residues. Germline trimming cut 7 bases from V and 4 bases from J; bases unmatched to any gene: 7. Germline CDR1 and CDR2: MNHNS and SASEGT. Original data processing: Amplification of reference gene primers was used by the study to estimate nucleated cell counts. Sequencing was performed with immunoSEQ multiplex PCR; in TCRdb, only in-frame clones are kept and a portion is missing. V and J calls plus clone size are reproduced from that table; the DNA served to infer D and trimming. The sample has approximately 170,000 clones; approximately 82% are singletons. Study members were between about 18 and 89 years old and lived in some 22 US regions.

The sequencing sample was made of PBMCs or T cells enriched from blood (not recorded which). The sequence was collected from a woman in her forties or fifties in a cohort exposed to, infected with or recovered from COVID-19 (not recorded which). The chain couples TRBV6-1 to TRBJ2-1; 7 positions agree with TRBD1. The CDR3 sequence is CASTLGDRYNEQFF. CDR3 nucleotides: TGTGCCAGCACCCTGGGGGACAGATACAATGAGCAGTTCTTC.